This T cell receptor (beta chain) appears in the sequencing data of a study of patients and donors after allogeneic stem cell transplantation. With V trimmed by 4 bases and J by 4 bases, 8 bases remained unmatched. This CDR3 has 14 amino acids. The germline CDR1 and CDR2 sequences are GTSNPN and SVGIG (reference sequence). Via MiXCR, TCRdb re-called the RT-PCR reads, giving one row per CDR3 protein. This table has about a million distinct CDR3 sequences, roughly 18% appearing once. This chain uses TRBV30 with TRBJ2-5, with 8 bases identical to TRBD1. Sequencing was performed on blood, either unsorted or a sorted T cell fraction (not recorded which). The TCR sequence derives from a human donor who was either an allogeneic HSCT recipient or a stem cell or donor lymphocyte infusion donor (not recorded which). It is not recorded whose cells these are; they may come from a transplant donor. CDR3 nucleotides: TGTGCCTGGAACCTCGTCGGACAGGGAGAGACCCAGTACTTC. This translates into CAWNLVGQGETQYF.